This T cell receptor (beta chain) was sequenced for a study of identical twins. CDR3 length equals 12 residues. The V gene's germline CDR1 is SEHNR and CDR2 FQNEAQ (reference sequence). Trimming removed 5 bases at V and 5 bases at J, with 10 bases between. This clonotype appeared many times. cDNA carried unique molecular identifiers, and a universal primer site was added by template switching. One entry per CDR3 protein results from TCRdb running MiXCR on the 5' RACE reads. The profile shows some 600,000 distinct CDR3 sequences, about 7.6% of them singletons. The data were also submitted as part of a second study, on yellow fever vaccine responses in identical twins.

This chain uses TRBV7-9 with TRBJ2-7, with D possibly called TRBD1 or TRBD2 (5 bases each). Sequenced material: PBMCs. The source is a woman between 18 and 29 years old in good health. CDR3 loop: CASSPGPHEQYF. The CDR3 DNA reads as TGTGCCAGCAGCCCGGGGCCCCACGAGCAGTACTTC. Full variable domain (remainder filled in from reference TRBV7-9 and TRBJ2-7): DTGVSQNPRHKITKRGQNVTFRCDPISEHNRLYWYRQTLGQGPEFLTYFQNEAQLEKSRLLSDRFSAERPKGSFSTLEIQRTEQGDSAMYLCASSPGPHEQYFGPGTRLTVT.